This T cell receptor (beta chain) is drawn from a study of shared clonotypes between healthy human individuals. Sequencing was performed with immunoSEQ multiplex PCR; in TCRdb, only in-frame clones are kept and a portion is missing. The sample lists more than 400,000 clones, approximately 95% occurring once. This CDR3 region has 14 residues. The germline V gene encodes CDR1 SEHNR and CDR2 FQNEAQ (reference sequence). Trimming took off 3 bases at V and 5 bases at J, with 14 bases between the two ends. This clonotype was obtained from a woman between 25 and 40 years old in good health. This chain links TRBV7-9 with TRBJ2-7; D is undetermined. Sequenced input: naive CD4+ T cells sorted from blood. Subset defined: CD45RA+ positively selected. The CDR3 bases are TGTGCCAGCAGCTTGTCGAGAATACGGAACGAGCAGTACTTC. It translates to CASSLSRIRNEQYF.